This T cell receptor beta chain was sequenced in a study of blood T cell repertoires in COVID-19. The table came from immunoSEQ multiplex PCR; TCRdb's copy has only in-frame clones and leaves some out. The sample contains 250,000 to 350,000 clones, approximately 90% of which appear only once. The CDR3 runs to 13 residues. J was trimmed by 1 base and V by 7 bases; bases with no gene match: 0. Germline-derived CDR1 and CDR2 are MRHNA and SNTAGT. The chain is built from TRBV6-4 and TRBJ2-3; 9 nucleotides match TRBD2. The sequence was collected from a woman between 45 and 60 years old who had recovered from COVID-19. The sequencing sample was made of PBMCs or T cells enriched from blood (not recorded which). CDR3 nucleotide sequence: TGTGCCAGCATAGCGGGAGGCACAGATACGCAGTATTTT. It codes for CASIAGGTDTQYF.